This T cell receptor (beta chain) was sequenced for a study of T cells in Graves' hyperthyroidism and ophthalmopathy. Disease duration was under 3 months in the ophthalmopathy patients, who also had a Clinical Activity Score of at least 3 and a NOSPECS grade of at least 4. Each diagnosis was grounded in clinical symptoms, serum thyroxine and TRAb, thyroid ultrasound, and orbital computed tomography. A roughly 9.3 ml volume of fresh peripheral blood provided the PBMCs. General study points: Researchers found most expanded thyroid clonotypes above 0.001 in blood as well.

Germline V gene data show CDR1 as MNHEY and CDR2 as SVGAGI. Trimming took off 0 bases at V and 3 bases at J, with 9 bases between the two ends. The CDR3 runs to 15 residues. This clonotype occurred many times. No antigen is known for it. The source material, RNA transcripts, was used to amplify TCR beta CDR3 regions. Primed by the HTBI set, a first-round RT-PCR was run on the TCR CDR3. From the multiplex PCR reads, TCRdb called clonotypes with MiXCR, one entry per CDR3 protein. This sample has approximately 400,000 distinct CDR3 sequences, with more than 12% found just once. The specimen sequenced was blood. The source of this sequence is a man in his forties or fifties with Graves' ophthalmopathy. The chain couples TRBV6-5 to TRBJ2-1; the D gene is possibly TRBD2 (5 bases). Here the CDR3 DNA reads TGTGCCAGCAGTTACTCGCCGGACTTCTACAATGAGCAGTTCTTC. Protein sequence: CASSYSPDFYNEQFF.